The 3 T cell receptor beta chains reported below all come from one sample, sequenced in a study of blood T cell repertoires in COVID-19. Repertoires were generated with immunoSEQ multiplex PCR, while TCRdb's copy carries only in-frame clones and drops some. Among about 260,000 clones listed, around 87% were seen once. The sequencing input was peripheral blood. These receptors were obtained from a woman aged 40 to 50 who had recovered from COVID-19.

The chain uses TRBV9 and TRBJ2-4, with 10 bases that match TRBD1. The CDR3 extends over 14 amino acids. CDR1 is SGDLS and CDR2 is YYNGEE in the germline V gene. J gave up 8 bases and V 0 bases, and 2 bases lay outside the gene matches. The CDR3 loop is CASSVAGTGDIQYF. CDR3 nucleotides: TGTGCCAGCAGCGTAGCTGGGACAGGGGACATTCAGTACTTC.

CDR3 sequence (DNA): TGTGCCAGCTCCCAGCGGGGCGACAGGGGGCTGGACTATGGCTACACCTTC. Amino acids: CASSQRGDRGLDYGYTF. The chain carries TRBV18 and TRBJ1-2; 10 nucleotides align to TRBD1. Germline lookup yields CDR1 KGHSH and CDR2 LQKENI. The ends lost 6 bases at V and 3 bases at J; junction bases unmatched: 13. The CDR3 runs 17 residues.

This clone has only a few counts. The chain carries TRBV2 and TRBJ2-2; 7 nucleotides agree with TRBD1. V lost 6 bases and J lost 2; bases outside the gene matches: 9. Germline loops: CDR1 SNHLY, CDR2 FYNNEI. The CDR3 length is 16 residues. CDR3 protein: CASRTGLGPNTGELFF. CDR3 coding DNA: TGTGCCAGCAGGACAGGGTTGGGACCAAACACCGGGGAGCTGTTTTTT.